Shown below are 24 T cell receptor beta chains from a single sample sequenced in a study of cytomegalovirus exposure and HLA in healthy donors. Primers: 60 Vbeta forward and 13 Jbeta reverse. Generated by immunoSEQ multiplex PCR, the TCRdb table keeps only in-frame clones and is missing some. The table records 210,000 or so clones, roughly 79% of them present only once. The sequencing sample was made of PBMCs. The receptors derive from a man in his late teens or twenties in good health and CMV-seronegative.

In this sample, this clone turned up once. The chain couples TRBV11-3 to TRBJ1-1, with D hard to call. Germline V gene sequence: CDR1 SGHNT, CDR2 YENEEA. This CDR3 comprises 15 residues. V was trimmed by 4 bases and J by 0 bases, leaving 12 bases between them. In DNA, the CDR3 is TGTGCCAGCAGCTGGGCGGGCAGTATGAACACTGAAGCTTTCTTT. Translation gives CASSWAGSMNTEAFF.

The chain recombines TRBV29-1 with TRBJ2-2; 11 bases agree with TRBD2. The germline V gene has CDR1 SQVTM and CDR2 ANQGSEA. Unmatched junction bases numbered 11, after V lost 4 bases and J lost 7 bases. The CDR3 sequence is 16 residues long. The CDR3 bases are TGCAGCGTTGGGGACCTAGCGGGGGGCGGGGGCGGGGAGCTGTTTTTT. It encodes CSVGDLAGGGGGELFF.

J is TRBJ2-2 and V is TRBV29-1; D might be TRBD1 (6 bases). V was shortened by 3 bases and J by 1 base, with 9 bases between the two germline ends. CDR1 is SQVTM and CDR2 is ANQGSEA in the germline V gene. CDR3 length: 14 residues. This chain's CDR3 is CSVDQGRNTGELFF. The DNA for the CDR3 is TGCAGCGTTGATCAGGGGAGGAACACCGGGGAGCTGTTTTTT.

The chain combines TRBV9 with TRBJ1-2; weak D call: TRBD1 (5 bases). Germline CDR1 reads SGDLS; CDR2 reads YYNGEE. This CDR3 spans 16 amino acids. The germline V and J ends were trimmed by 3 bases and 0 bases, with 15 bases remaining between them. CDR3 residues: CASSGTRSGTNYGYTF. The CDR3 bases are TGTGCCAGCAGCGGGACACGATCGGGTACTAACTATGGCTACACCTTC.

This clone was seen a handful of times. Here the CDR3 DNA reads TGTGCCAGCAGTGTGACAGGGTCAGTTCAGCCCCAGCATTTT. It translates to CASSVTGSVQPQHF. This chain connects TRBV28 to TRBJ1-5; TRBD1 matches 7 bases. Germline CDR1 is MDHEN and CDR2 is SYDVKM. V lost 5 bases, J lost 6 bases, and 7 bases stayed unmatched. CDR3 size: 14 residues.

V and J are TRBV19 and TRBJ2-1, with TRBD2 matching 8 bases. In germline, CDR1 is LNHDA, CDR2 SQIVND (reference sequence). The CDR3 is made up of 15 amino acids. V lost 4 bases and J lost 9; bases outside the gene matches: 11. The CDR3 nucleotides are TGTGCCAGTAGTACGACCGGGACTAGTAGGGCTGAGCAGTTCTTC. It codes for CASSTTGTSRAEQFF. The variable domain in full, completed from reference TRBV19 and TRBJ2-1, reads DGGITQSPKYLFRKEGQNVTLSCEQNLNHDAMYWYRQDPGQGLRLIYYSQIVNDFQKGDIAEGYSVSREKKESFPLTVTSAQKNPTAFYLCASSTTGTSRAEQFFGPGTRLTVL.

The CDR3 region is CASSPGGRENTEAFF. DNA of the CDR3: TGTGCCAGCTCCCCCGGGGGACGGGAGAACACTGAAGCTTTCTTT. The rearrangement joins TRBV18 to TRBJ1-1, with D possibly TRBD1 on 5 matching bases. This CDR3 region has 15 residues. CDR1 and CDR2 from the germline V gene are KGHSH and LQKENI. V was cut by 6 bases and J by 1 base, with 15 bases left in between.

This clone appeared a few times. The chain combines TRBV12-5 with TRBJ2-3; 8 bases line up with TRBD1. Trimming cost V 4 bases and J 4 bases; bases outside gene matches: 4. The CDR3 contains 14 residues. Germline assignment: CDR1 LGHNT and CDR2 FRNRAP. Here the CDR3 reads CASGYGQGADTQYF. The CDR3 region has the DNA TGTGCTAGTGGTTACGGACAGGGCGCAGATACGCAGTATTTT.

The rearrangement links TRBV5-1 to TRBJ2-7, with a weak D call TRBD1 (5 bases). This CDR3 is 14 amino acids long. V was trimmed by 4 bases and J by 5 bases, leaving 16 bases between them. Per the germline V gene, CDR1 is SGHRS and CDR2 is YFSETQ. The CDR3 nucleotides are TGCGCCAGCAGCCGGACAACTGGATCTCACGAGCAGTACTTC. It encodes CASSRTTGSHEQYF.

This chain joins TRBV2 and TRBJ2-5, with D perhaps TRBD2 (6 bases). The CDR3 is made up of 15 amino acids. Trimming cost V 7 bases and J 14 bases, with 29 bases left between them. From germline, CDR1 is SNHLY and CDR2 FYNNEI. This CDR3 is CASTPWRESSYEQYF. The DNA of the CDR3 is TGTGCCAGCACCCCATGGCGGGAAAGCTCCTACGAGCAATACTTC. Looking up the rest from reference TRBV2 and TRBJ2-5 gives the full variable domain: EPEVTQTPSHQVTQMGQEVILRCVPISNHLYFYWYRQILGQKVEFLVSFYNNEISEKSEIFDDQFSVERPDGSNFTLKIRSTKLEDSAMYFCASTPWRESSYEQYFGPGTRLLVL.

This chain links TRBV4-2 with TRBJ2-1; TRBD2 agrees at 14 bases. V dropped 3 bases and J dropped 0; count of bases not matched to a gene: 7. The CDR3 runs to 19 residues. Germline CDR1 reads LGHNA; CDR2 reads YNFKEQ. CDR3 region: CASSHPTSGGAFSYNEQFF. DNA for the CDR3: TGTGCCAGCAGCCACCCGACTAGCGGGGGGGCCTTCTCCTACAATGAGCAGTTCTTC.

This clone was observed a handful of times. One end of the junction fails to match germline, which may point to a read error. The chain recombines TRBV7-7 with TRBJ1-3; possibly TRBD1 for D (6 bases). Per the germline V gene, CDR1 is SSHAT and CDR2 is FNYEAQ (reference sequence). The CDR3 contains 16 residues. This CDR3 reads CASSSDSPFSGNTIYF. Written as DNA, the CDR3 is TGTGCTAGCAGCTCGGACAGTCCTTTCTCTGGAAACACCATATATTTT.

The CDR3 loop is CASGGAGGDYNEQFF. The CDR3 DNA reads TGTGCTAGTGGGGGAGCGGGGGGCGATTACAATGAGCAGTTCTTC. The V and J genes are TRBV12-5 and TRBJ2-1; 9 bases agree with TRBD2. Germline lookup yields CDR1 LGHNT and CDR2 FRNRAP. With 6 bases clipped from V and 4 bases from J, the junction kept 7 bases outside the gene matches. The CDR3 has 15 amino acids.

This chain uses TRBV14 with TRBJ2-3; TRBD2 might be the D (6 bases). The germline V gene has CDR1 SGHDN and CDR2 FVKESK. Trimming left V 6 bases short and J 0 bases short, with 10 bases between. CDR3 length: 14 residues. In DNA form, the CDR3 reads TGTGCCAGCAGGGGAGGTATAAGCACAGATACGCAGTATTTT. This translates into CASRGGISTDTQYF.

The V call is TRBV7-3, the J call TRBJ2-3, with 10 bases lining up with TRBD1. Germline CDR1 and CDR2: SGHTA and FQGTGA. This CDR3 comprises 17 residues. The V and J ends lost 5 bases and 4 bases, in that order; junction bases with no gene match: 12. CDR3 in DNA: TGTGCCAGCAGCCCTAACCCGACAGGGGGCCTCCCAGATACGCAGTATTTT. This codes for CASSPNPTGGLPDTQYF.

This chain links TRBV9 with TRBJ2-1, with D perhaps TRBD2 (6 bases). Per the germline V gene, CDR1 is SGDLS and CDR2 is YYNGEE. This CDR3 is built from 15 residues. The germline V and J ends were trimmed by 1 base and 7 bases, with 15 bases remaining between them. The CDR3 spells CASSVLAGSGNEQFF. The CDR3 DNA is TGTGCCAGCAGCGTACTGGCGGGAAGTGGGAATGAGCAGTTCTTC.

The V gene is TRBV11-2, the J gene TRBJ2-7; D is possibly TRBD1 (5 bases). With 2 bases removed from V and 2 bases from J, the gap between germline ends came to 13 bases. CDR3 length: 15 residues. Germline V gene sequence: CDR1 SGHAT, CDR2 FQNNGV. The CDR3 reads CASSLLLDTAYEQYF. The CDR3 DNA follows: TGTGCCAGCAGCTTATTGCTGGACACAGCCTACGAGCAGTACTTC.

This sequence joins TRBV11-2 and TRBJ1-5; D is undetermined. The V gene's germline CDR1 is SGHAT and CDR2 FQNNGV. Trimming took off 2 bases at V and 0 bases at J, with 5 bases between the two ends. The CDR3 loop spans 14 amino acids. The CDR3 DNA reads as TGTGCCAGCAGCTTAACTGATAGCAATCAGCCCCAGCATTTT. It yields the protein CASSLTDSNQPQHF.

The CDR3 region is CASSTRDRGKVEQYF. CDR3 in DNA: TGTGCCAGCAGTACCCGGGACAGGGGGAAAGTCGAGCAGTACTTC. V and J are TRBV6-5 and TRBJ2-7, with 11 positions matching TRBD1. This CDR3 contains 15 residues. The V and J ends lost 5 bases and 6 bases, in that order; junction bases with no gene match: 9. Germline V gene lookup returns CDR1 MNHEY and CDR2 SVGAGI.

V is TRBV27 and J is TRBJ1-1, with D possibly matching TRBD1 (5 bases). V lost 2 bases to trimming and J lost 2 bases, with 12 bases between them. There are 15 residues in the CDR3. Germline CDR1 MNHEY, CDR2 SMNVEV (reference sequence). CDR3 sequence (DNA): TGTGCCAGCAGTTTAATCGACAGAGTAAACACTGAAGCTTTCTTT. Its translation: CASSLIDRVNTEAFF.

The V and J genes are TRBV16 and TRBJ1-5, with 11 bases that match TRBD1. After removal of 4 bases from V and 5 bases from J, the junction contained 10 bases not matched to a gene. The CDR3 spans 17 residues. In germline, CDR1 is KGHSY, CDR2 FQNENV. CDR3 nucleotides: TGTGCCAGCAGCCGATCGAGTGGGACAGGGGGGCATCAGCCCCAGCATTTT. It is translated as CASSRSSGTGGHQPQHF.

The J gene is TRBJ2-1, the V gene TRBV4-3, with 7 bases lining up with TRBD1. Trimming took 3 bases from V and 0 from J; bases not matched to a gene: 2. The germline V gene has CDR1 LGHNA and CDR2 YSLEER. The CDR3 has 15 residues. CDR3 amino acids: CASSHYRGSYNEQFF. The CDR3 nucleotides read TGCGCCAGCAGCCATTACAGGGGCTCCTACAATGAGCAGTTCTTC.

The rearrangement links TRBV18 to TRBJ2-7; 7 nucleotides line up with TRBD1. From germline, CDR1 is KGHSH and CDR2 LQKENI. With 6 bases clipped from V and 2 bases from J, the junction kept 13 bases outside the gene matches. The CDR3 sequence is 16 residues long. CDR3: CASSPRVRDSPYEQYF. The CDR3 nucleotides read TGTGCCAGCTCTCCCCGGGTCCGGGACAGCCCCTACGAGCAGTACTTC.

This sequence joins TRBV7-8 and TRBJ1-2, with 7 bases matching TRBD1. The CDR3 consists of 16 residues. J gave up 4 bases and V 3 bases, and 11 bases lay outside the gene matches. Germline V gene lookup returns CDR1 SGHVS and CDR2 FQNEAQ. CDR3 region: CASSFSVRQGSYGYTF. The CDR3 DNA is TGTGCCAGCAGCTTTAGTGTCCGACAGGGCTCCTATGGCTACACCTTC.